A selection of T cell receptor beta chains follows, all from one sample in a study of regulatory T cells in long-lasting Graves disease. MiXCR, run by TCRdb on the multiplex PCR reads, gives a single entry per CDR3 protein. This table holds around 450,000 distinct CDR3 sequences, 15% found once. These data were also reused for a study on T cells in Graves' hyperthyroidism and ophthalmopathy.

The sequences come from peripheral blood mononuclear cells (PBMCs), collected at new diagnosis, from a patient treated with antithyroid drugs. The receptors originated from a young woman with Graves disease. Each CDR3 is given with its conserved first and last residue. D genes are given only for firm matches. Not all rows give a size; the values are once, few, many and, for expanded clones, a class.

>TRBV28|TRBJ1-1|many|TRBD1
CASSEATGAGTEAFF
TGTGCCAGCAGCGAGGCGACAGGGGCGGGAACTGAAGCTTTCTTT
>TRBV3-1|TRBJ2-2|many|TRBD1
CASTATGTGAFTGELFF
TGTGCCAGCACCGCTACCGGGACAGGGGCGTTCACCGGGGAGCTGTTTTTT
>TRBV6-1|TRBJ1-1|many|-
CASGGDSAWGRTEAFF
TGTGCCAGCGGGGGTGATTCGGCGTGGGGACGAACTGAAGCTTTCTTT
>TRBV6-1|TRBJ1-1|many|TRBD1
CASRGTVFGNTEAFF
TGTGCCAGCAGGGGGACAGTATTCGGGAACACTGAAGCTTTCTTT
>TRBV6-2/TRBV6-3|TRBJ1-3|few|-
CASSPTLAGNTIYF
TGTGCCAGCAGTCCTACATTAGCTGGAAACACCATATATTTT
>TRBV19|TRBJ2-7|many|TRBD2
CASSTPVTSGRTYEQYF
TGTGCCAGTAGTACTCCCGTCACTAGCGGGAGGACCTACGAGCAGTACTTC
>TRBV6-1|TRBJ2-5|many|-
CASSGLRQGDETQYF
TGTGCCAGCAGTGGCCTCCGGCAGGGTGACGAGACCCAGTACTTC
>TRBV11-2|TRBJ2-5|few|TRBD2
CASSRMGSSGRGETQYF
TGTGCCAGCAGCCGCATGGGGAGTAGCGGGAGGGGGGAGACCCAGTACTTC
>TRBV7-2|TRBJ2-5|many|-
CASSPGPYETQYF
TGTGCCAGCAGCCCCGGGCCTTACGAGACCCAGTACTTC
>TRBV29-1|TRBJ2-2|few|-
CSVGRRDTGELFF
TGCAGCGTCGGCCGAAGAGACACCGGGGAGCTGTTTTTT
>TRBV6-1|TRBJ1-1|many|-
CASIATGGGTEAFF
TGTGCCAGCATTGCGACAGGAGGAGGCACTGAAGCTTTCTTT
>TRBV7-8|TRBJ2-2|many|TRBD2
CASSPSGSSLGELFF
TGTGCCAGCAGCCCTAGCGGGAGTAGCCTCGGGGAGCTGTTTTTT
>TRBV4-1|TRBJ2-1|few|-
CASSLLTEGSYNEQFF
TGCGCCAGCAGCCTCCTCACCGAGGGCTCCTACAATGAGCAGTTCTTC
>TRBV2|TRBJ2-7|many|-
CASRDGPYEQYF
TGTGCCAGCCGGGACGGGCCCTACGAGCAGTACTTC
>TRBV7-3|TRBJ2-2|-|-
CASSLEGLITGELFF
TGTGCCAGCAGCTTGGAGGGACTCATTACCGGGGAGCTGTTTTTT
>TRBV12-5|TRBJ2-5|-|-
CASGLVLGGIGETQYF
TGTGCTAGTGGTTTGGTACTAGGGGGAATCGGGGAGACCCAGTACTTC
>TRBV3-1|TRBJ2-7|many|TRBD1
CASSQAPGQGHEQYF
TGTGCCAGCAGCCAAGCCCCCGGACAGGGCCACGAGCAGTACTTC
>TRBV4-1|TRBJ1-4|-|-
CASSNPVGGRVTNEKLFF
TGCGCCAGCAGCAATCCGGTGGGGGGTCGCGTCACTAATGAAAAACTGTTTTTT
>TRBV24-1|TRBJ2-5|many|-
CATSDLGEQETQYF
TGTGCCACCAGTGATTTGGGGGAGCAAGAGACCCAGTACTTC
>TRBV7-9|TRBJ2-7|many|-
CASSLVSRGRYEQYF
TGTGCCAGCAGCTTAGTTTCCCGTGGCCGCTACGAGCAGTACTTC
>TRBV7-9|TRBJ2-1|many|-
CASSLAHGEQFF
TGTGCCAGCAGCTTGGCCCACGGTGAGCAGTTCTTC
>TRBV4-1|TRBJ2-7|-|-
CASSQGITLERYF
TGCGCCAGCAGCCAAGGAATTACGTTGGAGCGGTACTTC
>TRBV4-2|TRBJ2-3|many|-
CASSPVDAADTQYF
TGTGCCAGCAGCCCCGTGGATGCCGCAGATACGCAGTATTTT
>TRBV30|TRBJ2-7|many|TRBD2
CAWSSGALEQYF
TGTGCCTGGAGTAGCGGGGCTTTAGAGCAGTACTTC
>TRBV6-1|TRBJ1-2|few|-
CASRKPGGVYGYTF
TGTGCCAGCAGGAAACCTGGGGGGGTATATGGCTACACCTTC
>TRBV30|TRBJ1-5|-|-
CARSVGNQPQHF
TGTGCCCGGAGTGTAGGGAATCAGCCCCAGCATTTT
>TRBV9|TRBJ2-7|many|TRBD1
CASSVITGQAPYEQYF
TGTGCCAGCAGCGTTATAACGGGACAGGCCCCCTACGAGCAGTACTTC
>TRBV29-1|TRBJ1-1|many|-
CSVEGRMNTEAFF
TGCAGCGTTGAAGGTCGGATGAACACTGAAGCTTTCTTT
>TRBV7-3|TRBJ1-5|many|-
CASSSGSNQPQHF
TGTGCCAGCAGCTCCGGTAGCAATCAGCCCCAGCATTTT
>TRBV19|TRBJ1-3|-|-
CASSIDSTSGNTIYF
TGTGCCAGTAGTATCGACAGTACCTCTGGAAACACCATATATTTT
>TRBV5-4|TRBJ1-1|few|-
CASRYGGNTEAFF
TGTGCCAGCAGGTACGGGGGGAACACTGAAGCTTTCTTT
>TRBV30|TRBJ2-7|few|TRBD1
CAWTLPGTDSYEQYF
TGTGCCTGGACCCTGCCCGGGACAGACTCCTACGAGCAGTACTTC
>TRBV11-3|TRBJ2-7|many|TRBD2
CASSPERESFYEQYF
TGTGCCAGCAGCCCGGAGCGGGAATCCTTCTACGAGCAGTACTTC